These 10 T cell receptor beta chains originate from one sample sequenced in a study of CD8 T cells in ankylosing spondylitis. TCRdb passed the 5' RACE reads through MiXCR, listing each CDR3 protein once. The sample consists of about 260,000 distinct CDR3 sequences, 20% of them appearing once. What was sequenced was blood, either unsorted or a sorted T cell fraction (not recorded which). These receptors were collected from a male donor with ankylosing spondylitis or in good health (not recorded which).

The chain recombines TRBV18 with TRBJ1-4; D call uncertain. This CDR3 has 15 residues. Germline V gives CDR1 KGHSH, CDR2 LQKENI. Deletions cut 2 bases from V and 1 base from J, with 8 bases between. Here the CDR3 DNA reads TGTGCCAGCTCACCAATGGCAGTAACTAATGAAAAACTGTTTTTT. This encodes CASSPMAVTNEKLFF.

The V gene is TRBV6-1, the J gene TRBJ1-2; 7 nucleotides match TRBD1. V lost 8 bases to trimming and J lost 0 bases; unmatched junction nucleotides: 6. Germline lookup yields CDR1 MNHNS and CDR2 SASEGT. The CDR3 has 14 residues. The CDR3 DNA reads as TGTGCCAGCTCACAGGGGTCGACTAACTATGGCTACACCTTC. It encodes CASSQGSTNYGYTF.

The genes are TRBV3-1 and TRBJ2-5; a weak D match, TRBD1 (6 bases). The CDR3 is made up of 16 amino acids. The germline CDR1 and CDR2 sequences are LGHDT and YNNKEL (reference sequence). Trimming took 4 bases from V and 0 from J, leaving 15 bases between them. CDR3 region: CASSPSPTGYQETQYF. CDR3 sequence (DNA): TGTGCCAGCAGCCCCTCCCCTACAGGGTACCAAGAGACCCAGTACTTC.

The V call is TRBV12-3 or TRBV12-4, the J call TRBJ2-1, with D hard to call. V lost 6 bases and J lost 5, with 17 bases in between. The CDR3 contains 15 residues. The CDR3 loop is CASSPDKGFNNEQFF. The CDR3 coding sequence is TGTGCCAGCAGCCCCGACAAAGGGTTCAACAATGAGCAGTTCTTC.

V gene TRBV6-5 combines with J gene TRBJ2-7; TRBD2 aligns across 7 bases. V gave up 4 bases and J gave up 4 bases; unmatched junction bases: 13. CDR3 size: 16 residues. CDR1 MNHEY and CDR2 SVGAGI come from the germline V gene. CDR3 residues: CASSCRTRDQGYEQYV. In DNA form, the CDR3 reads TGTGCCAGCAGTTGTAGGACTAGGGACCAAGGGTACGAGCAGTACGTC.

This clonotype has just a few counts. The V and J genes are TRBV20-1 and TRBJ1-5; D is uncertain. V gave up 5 bases and J gave up 0 bases, with 8 bases separating them. Looked up from germline, CDR1 is DFQATT and CDR2 is SNEGSKA (reference sequence). The CDR3 sequence is 13 residues long. CDR3 amino acids: CSARSASNQPQHF. The CDR3 DNA sequence: TGCAGTGCTCGGTCCGCTAGCAATCAGCCCCAGCATTTT.

The chain carries TRBV29-1 and TRBJ2-5; possibly TRBD2 for D (5 bases). CDR1 is SQVTM and CDR2 is ANQGSEA in the germline V gene. Trimming removed 4 bases from V and 5 bases from J, with 14 bases in between. The length of the CDR3 is 13 residues. This CDR3 is CSVGDGVGETQYF. The CDR3 DNA is TGCAGCGTTGGAGACGGGGTAGGGGAGACCCAGTACTTC.

This clonotype was detected many times. V usage is TRBV5-1 and J usage is TRBJ2-1; D is possibly TRBD1 or TRBD2 (5 bases each). CDR3 length: 15 residues. Germline CDR1 is SGHRS and CDR2 is YFSETQ. The V and J ends lost 0 bases and 8 bases respectively, with 15 bases between them. The CDR3 region has the DNA TGCGCCAGCAGCTTGGTTGGGGGAGCTGGATATGAGCAGTTCTTC. This encodes CASSLVGGAGYEQFF.

The table lists this clonotype with many counts. The genes are TRBV3-1 and TRBJ2-2, with unresolved D. Deletions cut 3 bases from V and 7 bases from J, with 9 bases between. The CDR3 runs to 13 residues. Germline CDR1 is LGHDT and CDR2 is YNNKEL (reference sequence). The CDR3, as DNA: TGTGCCAGCAGCCAGGATCGGCGCGGGGAGCTGTTTTTT. Its protein is CASSQDRRGELFF.

In this sample, this clonotype turned up a few times. The chain employs TRBV5-1 and TRBJ2-3; either TRBD1 or TRBD2 may fit D (6 bases each). Germline V CDR1 and CDR2: SGHRS, YFSETQ. The CDR3 is 14 residues long. The V end lost 4 bases, the J end lost 6 bases, and 15 bases lay between the germline ends. This chain's CDR3 is CASSAGTRSDTQYF. The CDR3 nucleotides read TGCGCCAGCAGCGCGGGGACAAGGTCGGATACGCAGTATTTT.